These T cell receptor beta chains were read from a single sample in a study of blood T cell repertoires in COVID-19. The protocol was immunoSEQ multiplex PCR, while the TCRdb copy is restricted to in-frame clones and leaves out a portion. The data contain approximately 100,000 clones, approximately 91% of them singletons. The source material was peripheral blood. Receptors were obtained from a man between 60 and 75 years old with acute or convalescent COVID-19. Each CDR3 is given with its conserved first and last residue. A D gene is named only where the DNA matches it firmly. The listing skips clone size in some rows; elsewhere it reads once, few, many or a size class.

D gene: TRBD1; clone size: .; V gene: TRBV5-6; J gene: TRBJ2-7; CDR3 protein: CASSLMTGFHEQYF; CDR3 DNA: TGTGCCAGCAGCTTGATGACAGGGTTCCACGAGCAGTACTTC
D gene: TRBD2; clone size: .; V gene: TRBV5-1; J gene: TRBJ2-1; CDR3 protein: CASFIGTSPDNEQFF; CDR3 DNA: TGCGCCAGCTTCATCGGGACTAGCCCCGACAATGAGCAGTTCTTC
D gene: .; clone size: .; V gene: TRBV6-6; J gene: TRBJ2-7; CDR3 protein: CASSPRDSASYEQYF; CDR3 DNA: TGTGCCAGCAGTCCCCGGGACTCCGCCTCCTACGAGCAGTACTTC
D gene: .; clone size: .; V gene: TRBV2; J gene: TRBJ1-1; CDR3 protein: CASSELWPPEAFF; CDR3 DNA: TGTGCCAGCAGTGAATTGTGGCCGCCGGAAGCTTTCTTT
D gene: .; clone size: .; V gene: TRBV27; J gene: TRBJ2-3; CDR3 protein: CASSLRDSNRDTQYF; CDR3 DNA: TGTGCCAGCAGTTTAAGAGACAGCAATAGAGATACGCAGTATTTT
D gene: TRBD1; clone size: .; V gene: TRBV10-3; J gene: TRBJ1-2; CDR3 protein: CAISSRDSPNYGYTF; CDR3 DNA: TGTGCCATCAGCAGCCGGGACAGCCCTAACTATGGCTACACCTTC
D gene: .; clone size: .; V gene: TRBV27; J gene: TRBJ2-2; CDR3 protein: CASSWAGRTGELFF; CDR3 DNA: TGTGCCAGCAGTTGGGCAGGGCGCACCGGGGAGCTGTTTTTT
D gene: TRBD1; clone size: .; V gene: TRBV7-2; J gene: TRBJ1-6; CDR3 protein: CASSLTGRNSPLHF; CDR3 DNA: TGTGCCAGCAGCTTGACAGGGAGGAATTCACCCCTCCACTTT
D gene: .; clone size: once; V gene: TRBV6-5; J gene: TRBJ2-5; CDR3 protein: CASRHYGETQYF; CDR3 DNA: TGTGCCAGCAGGCATTACGGAGAGACCCAGTACTTC
D gene: .; clone size: .; V gene: TRBV29-1; J gene: TRBJ1-4; CDR3 protein: CSVVGGVNEKLFF; CDR3 DNA: TGCAGCGTTGTAGGAGGCGTTAATGAAAAACTGTTTTTT
D gene: TRBD2; clone size: .; V gene: TRBV11-3; J gene: TRBJ2-3; CDR3 protein: CASRLAGVSDTQYF; CDR3 DNA: TGTGCCAGCAGGCTAGCGGGAGTATCGGATACGCAGTATTTT
D gene: TRBD1; clone size: .; V gene: TRBV6-1; J gene: TRBJ1-6; CDR3 protein: CASSEGPGTGSYNSPLHF; CDR3 DNA: TGTGCCAGCAGTGAAGGCCCCGGGACAGGGTCCTATAATTCACCCCTCCACTTT
D gene: .; clone size: .; V gene: TRBV28; J gene: TRBJ2-7; CDR3 protein: CASSRVQEQYF; CDR3 DNA: TGTGCCAGCAGCAGGGTGCAAGAGCAGTATTTC
D gene: TRBD1; clone size: few; V gene: TRBV5-4; J gene: TRBJ1-5; CDR3 protein: CASSFQGGSNQPQHF; CDR3 DNA: TGTGCCAGCAGCTTTCAGGGGGGTAGCAATCAGCCCCAGCATTTT
D gene: TRBD2; clone size: .; V gene: TRBV2; J gene: TRBJ2-5; CDR3 protein: CASSRTSGQETQYF; CDR3 DNA: TGTGCCAGCAGCAGGACTAGCGGCCAAGAGACCCAGTACTTC
D gene: TRBD2; clone size: .; V gene: TRBV29-1; J gene: TRBJ2-1; CDR3 protein: CSVEVAGGGEQFF; CDR3 DNA: TGCAGCGTTGAAGTAGCGGGAGGGGGTGAGCAGTTCTTC
D gene: .; clone size: .; V gene: TRBV19; J gene: TRBJ2-2; CDR3 protein: CASSIDSNTGELFF; CDR3 DNA: TGTGCCAGTAGTATTGACAGCAACACCGGGGAGCTGTTTTTT
D gene: .; clone size: .; V gene: TRBV18; J gene: TRBJ2-2; CDR3 protein: CASSLSGGELFF; CDR3 DNA: TGTGCCAGCTCACTCTCCGGCGGGGAGCTGTTTTTT
D gene: TRBD1; clone size: .; V gene: TRBV6-1; J gene: TRBJ2-7; CDR3 protein: CASSVTEQGVSYEQYF; CDR3 DNA: TGTGCCAGCAGTGTCACCGAACAGGGGGTCTCCTACGAGCAGTACTTC
D gene: TRBD1; clone size: .; V gene: TRBV24-1; J gene: TRBJ1-1; CDR3 protein: CATSDLGRRPDRGSEAFF; CDR3 DNA: TGTGCCACCAGTGATTTGGGAAGACGACCCGACAGGGGCTCTGAAGCTTTCTTT
D gene: TRBD1; clone size: .; V gene: TRBV30; J gene: TRBJ1-5; CDR3 protein: CAWRPGQGPNQPQHF; CDR3 DNA: TGTGCCTGGAGGCCGGGACAGGGACCTAATCAGCCCCAGCATTTT
D gene: TRBD1; clone size: .; V gene: TRBV24-1; J gene: TRBJ2-1; CDR3 protein: CATSDKGQPTYNEQFF; CDR3 DNA: TGTGCCACCAGTGATAAGGGACAGCCAACCTACAATGAGCAGTTCTTC
D gene: .; clone size: .; V gene: TRBV30; J gene: TRBJ1-6; CDR3 protein: CAWSVLRGRSSPLHF; CDR3 DNA: TGTGCCTGGAGTGTACTAAGGGGTCGGAGTTCACCCCTCCACTTT
D gene: TRBD2; clone size: .; V gene: TRBV30; J gene: TRBJ2-1; CDR3 protein: CAWSVRGGRTYNEQFF; CDR3 DNA: TGTGCCTGGAGTGTACGGGGGGGTAGGACCTACAATGAGCAGTTCTTC
D gene: TRBD1; clone size: .; V gene: TRBV18; J gene: TRBJ1-1; CDR3 protein: CASSQGGVRSNTEAFF; CDR3 DNA: TGTGCCAGCTCCCAAGGGGGCGTGAGGTCGAACACTGAAGCTTTCTTT
D gene: TRBD1; clone size: .; V gene: TRBV29-1; J gene: TRBJ1-1; CDR3 protein: CSGSSGGANTEAFF; CDR3 DNA: TGCAGCGGCTCATCAGGGGGCGCAAACACTGAAGCTTTCTTT
D gene: TRBD1; clone size: .; V gene: TRBV5-1; J gene: TRBJ1-5; CDR3 protein: CASSPGQGAGPQHF; CDR3 DNA: TGCGCCAGCAGCCCGGGACAGGGGGCAGGACCCCAGCATTTT
D gene: TRBD1; clone size: few; V gene: TRBV18; J gene: TRBJ2-2; CDR3 protein: CASSPPVGTGTTGELFF; CDR3 DNA: TGTGCCAGCTCACCACCCGTGGGGACAGGGACCACCGGGGAGCTGTTTTTT
D gene: TRBD2; clone size: .; V gene: TRBV5-8; J gene: TRBJ2-3; CDR3 protein: CASTIAGGTDTQYF; CDR3 DNA: TGTGCCAGCACCATAGCGGGAGGCACAGATACGCAGTATTTT
D gene: TRBD2; clone size: .; V gene: TRBV5-1; J gene: TRBJ2-2; CDR3 protein: CASSSTGLGNTGELFF; CDR3 DNA: TGCGCCAGCAGCTCCACGGGACTAGGGAACACCGGGGAGCTGTTTTTT
D gene: TRBD2; clone size: .; V gene: TRBV19; J gene: TRBJ2-2; CDR3 protein: CASSNRIGGVSGGELFF; CDR3 DNA: TGTGCCAGTAGTAACCGGATCGGGGGGGTTTCCGGCGGGGAGCTGTTTTTT